This T cell receptor (beta chain) was found in a study of cytomegalovirus exposure and HLA in healthy donors. With V trimmed by 1 base and J by 0 bases, 8 bases remained unmatched. The CDR3 runs to 18 residues. Germline values: CDR1 MNHNS, CDR2 SASEGT. PCR involved 60 Vbeta and 13 Jbeta primers. Assay used: immunoSEQ multiplex PCR; TCRdb lists only in-frame clones, some missing. The repertoire holds about 94,000 clones, with 6.5% to 8% as singletons. In this sample, this clone turned up a few times. Sequenced: PBMCs. The rearrangement joins TRBV6-1 to TRBJ2-4, with 8 bases that match TRBD1. This sequence originates from a man between 45 and 60 years old in good health and CMV-seronegative. The CDR3 DNA reads as TGTGCCAGCAGTGAAGGCCCCGGACAGGGATTAGCCAAAAACATTCAGTACTTC. It translates to CASSEGPGQGLAKNIQYF.